The 26 T cell receptor beta chains presented below share a single source sample, sequenced in a study of T-cell memory formation after mild COVID-19. TCRdb re-derived calls from the 5' RACE reads in MiXCR, one entry per CDR3 protein. Of 150,000 to 200,000 distinct CDR3 sequences listed, roughly 14% are singletons. The sample taken for sequencing was PBMCs or a T cell subset sorted from them (not recorded which). The receptors stem from an adult woman who had mild COVID-19 (a few samples of this study predate the infection). Cell type and time point are not known.

A few counts support this clonotype. The chain couples TRBV30 to TRBJ1-1; the D gene is possibly TRBD1 (6 bases). The V end was cut by 2 bases, the J end by 2 bases, with 15 bases between. CDR3 length: 15 residues. Germline V gene sequence: CDR1 GTSNPN, CDR2 SVGIG (reference sequence). CDR3 bases: TGTGCCTGGAGTCCCGGACAGATCGGAAACACTGAAGCTTTCTTT. Protein sequence: CAWSPGQIGNTEAFF. The full variable domain, completed using reference TRBV30 and TRBJ1-1, is SQTIHQWPATLVQPVGSPLSLECTVEGTSNPNLYWYRQAAGRGLQLLFYSVGIGQISSEVPQNLSASRPQDRQFILSSKKLLLSDSGFYLCAWSPGQIGNTEAFFGQGTRLTVV.

This clonotype has ten or more counts. The genes are TRBV20-1 and TRBJ1-1; tentatively, D is TRBD1 (5 bases). Germline V gives CDR1 DFQATT, CDR2 SNEGSKA (reference sequence). Trimming cost V 5 bases and J 0 bases, with 13 bases left between them. The CDR3 is made up of 14 amino acids. Here the CDR3 DNA reads TGCAGTGCTCCTAGGACAAGGATGAACACTGAAGCTTTCTTT. Amino acids: CSAPRTRMNTEAFF.

There are a few counts of this clonotype. The V call is TRBV5-1, the J call TRBJ2-3; D might be TRBD1 or TRBD2, each matching 6 bases. Germline V gives CDR1 SGHRS, CDR2 YFSETQ. The V end was cut by 5 bases, the J end by 0 bases, with 10 bases between. This CDR3 region has 14 residues. CDR3 coding DNA: TGCGCCAGCAGATGGGGGGCGAGCACAGATACGCAGTATTTT. Residues: CASRWGASTDTQYF.

The V call is TRBV18, the J call TRBJ2-1, with TRBD2 identical over 7 bases. CDR1 and CDR2 from the germline V gene are KGHSH and LQKENI. This CDR3 is built from 14 residues. V shed 6 bases and J 6 bases; nucleotides not matched to a gene: 8. The CDR3 DNA is TGTGCCAGCTCGCAGACCGGGACTACCAATGAGCAGTTCTTC. Its translation: CASSQTGTTNEQFF.

This clonotype has only a few counts. V is TRBV29-1 and J is TRBJ2-3; D gene uncertain. CDR3 length equals 13 residues. Trimming removed 5 bases from V and 1 base from J, with 10 bases in between. Germline V gene data show CDR1 as SQVTM and CDR2 as ANQGSEA. The CDR3 here is CSVKGRGTDTQYF. CDR3 bases: TGCAGCGTTAAGGGCCGCGGCACAGATACGCAGTATTTT.

In its sample, this clonotype was seen a few times. J is TRBJ2-1 and V is TRBV24-1; D unclear. CDR3 length equals 16 residues. The germline CDR1 and CDR2 sequences are KGHDR and SFDVKD. Deletions cut 3 bases from V and 1 base from J, with 12 bases between. Written as DNA, the CDR3 is TGTGCCACCAGTGATCCCGCAACTGAGTCCTACAATGAGCAGTTCTTC. This translates into CATSDPATESYNEQFF.

The rearrangement uses TRBV7-8 and TRBJ1-4; a possible D gene is TRBD1 (6 bases). V was pared by 2 bases and J by 7 bases, with 14 bases between. The CDR3 runs to 15 residues. In germline, CDR1 is SGHVS, CDR2 FQNEAQ. CDR3 sequence: CASSLFRGTGEKLFF. CDR3 DNA: TGTGCCAGCAGCTTATTCAGGGGAACCGGTGAAAAACTGTTTTTT.

This chain links TRBV3-1 with TRBJ1-2, with unresolved D. V lost 0 bases and J 4 bases, leaving 15 bases between the germline ends. The CDR3 spans 16 residues. Germline CDR1 reads LGHDT; CDR2 reads YNNKEL (reference sequence). The CDR3, as DNA: TGTGCCAGCAGCCAAGATTCAGTAAACGCTGCCTATGGCTACACCTTC. Protein: CASSQDSVNAAYGYTF. The full variable domain, with the rest looked up from reference TRBV3-1 and TRBJ1-2, is DTAVSQTPKYLVTQMGNDKSIKCEQNLGHDTMYWYKQDSKKFLKIMFSYNNKELIINETVPNRFSPKSPDKAHLNLHINSLELGDSAVYFCASSQDSVNAAYGYTFGSGTRLTVV.

V gene TRBV14 combines with J gene TRBJ1-2, with 7 bases matching TRBD1. V was pared by 4 bases and J by 6 bases, with 14 bases of the junction left unmatched. Per germline, CDR1 SGHDN and CDR2 FVKESK. The CDR3 spans 16 residues. CDR3 protein: CASSPYPGQEEDGYTF. The CDR3 coding sequence is TGTGCCAGCAGCCCATACCCAGGACAGGAGGAGGATGGCTACACCTTC.

This clonotype was found many times. The chain joins TRBV4-1 to TRBJ2-5; TRBD1 aligns across 9 bases. V shed 0 bases, J shed 2 bases, and the junction held 4 bases outside the gene matches. The length of the CDR3 is 16 residues. Germline values: CDR1 MGHRA, CDR2 YSYEKL. The CDR3 sequence is CASSQEQTGGQETQYF. The CDR3 DNA sequence: TGCGCCAGCAGCCAAGAACAGACAGGGGGTCAAGAGACCCAGTACTTC.

To note about this clonotype: An end of the junction does not agree with germline; a read error may underlie this. V is TRBV4-1 and J is TRBJ2-5; maybe TRBD2 (5 bases). The CDR3 is 13 residues long. Germline values: CDR1 MGHRA, CDR2 YSYEKL. CDR3 coding DNA: TGCGCCAGCAGCCAAGACCACCCTTCCGGGATCGCCTTC. Its protein product is CASSQDHPSGIAF.

In its sample, this clonotype was seen a few times. V gene TRBV27 combines with J gene TRBJ1-1; D unclear. In germline, CDR1 is MNHEY, CDR2 SMNVEV (reference sequence). CDR3 length equals 15 residues. Trimming pared 4 bases from V and 1 base from J, leaving 13 bases between. CDR3 loop: CASSSGSLGNTEAFF. The CDR3 bases are TGTGCCAGCAGTTCTGGGTCCCTGGGGAACACTGAAGCTTTCTTT.

The V gene is TRBV7-6, the J gene TRBJ2-2; 8 positions match TRBD1. V shed 5 bases, J shed 6 bases, and the junction held 20 bases outside the gene matches. Germline V gene data show CDR1 as SGHVS and CDR2 as FNYEAQ. CDR3 length: 19 amino acids. As DNA, the CDR3 is TGTGCCAGCAGCCCCGAATGGGGACCTGGGACAGGTTTCCCCGGGGAGCTGTTTTTT. It specifies CASSPEWGPGTGFPGELFF. Using reference TRBV7-6 and TRBJ2-2 for the parts outside the CDR3, the full variable domain is GAGVSQSPRYKVTKRGQDVALRCDPISGHVSLYWYRQALGQGPEFLTYFNYEAQQDKSGLPNDRFSAERPEGSISTLTIQRTEQRDSAMYRCASSPEWGPGTGFPGELFFGEGSRLTVL.

CDR3 DNA sequence: TGTGCCAGCAGCCTTCCGGGACAGGGGACCTACGAGCAGTACTTC. Translated: CASSLPGQGTYEQYF. The V gene is TRBV14, the J gene TRBJ2-7, with 10 positions matching TRBD1. Germline CDR1 and CDR2: SGHDN and FVKESK. This CDR3 has 15 amino acids. Trimming took 4 bases from V and 2 from J; bases not matched to a gene: 5. The full variable domain, in which reference TRBV14 and TRBJ2-7 provide the parts outside the CDR3, is EAGVTQFPSHSVIEKGQTVTLRCDPISGHDNLYWYRRVMGKEIKFLLHFVKESKQDESGMPNNRFLAERTGGTYSTLKVQPAELEDSGVYFCASSLPGQGTYEQYFGPGTRLTVT.

This clonotype was seen ten or more times. The V call is TRBV6-5, the J call TRBJ1-6, with 7 bases aligning to TRBD1. After removal of 5 bases from V and 10 bases from J, the junction contained 17 bases not matched to a gene. The CDR3 runs to 17 residues. Germline CDR1 is MNHEY and CDR2 is SVGAGI. CDR3 sequence: CASSPRIRQGLGSPLHF. CDR3 bases: TGTGCCAGCAGTCCCCGAATCCGACAGGGATTAGGATCACCCCTCCACTTT.

This clonotype was counted only a few times. The chain links TRBV12-3 or TRBV12-4 to TRBJ2-1; 11 bases map to TRBD2. This CDR3 has 15 amino acids. After removal of 6 bases from V and 6 bases from J, the junction contained 7 bases not matched to a gene. CDR3 sequence reads: CASRFRLAGSNEQFF. In nucleotides, the CDR3 is TGTGCCAGCAGATTCAGACTAGCGGGAAGCAATGAGCAGTTCTTC.

This clonotype showed up just a few times. As DNA, the CDR3 is TGCGCCAGCAGCCCCGCGGCCTCCTACAATGAGCAGTTCTTC. This gives the protein CASSPAASYNEQFF. V gene TRBV5-1 combines with J gene TRBJ2-1; D ambiguous. Germline V CDR1 and CDR2: SGHRS, YFSETQ. This CDR3 contains 14 residues. Deletions cut 4 bases from V and 0 bases from J, with 8 bases between.

In its sample, this clonotype was seen a few times. This sequence joins TRBV5-1 and TRBJ2-1; D ambiguous. Trimming pared 4 bases from V and 8 bases from J, leaving 10 bases between. The germline V gene encodes CDR1 SGHRS and CDR2 YFSETQ. The CDR3 has 12 residues. In DNA form, the CDR3 reads TGCGCCAGCAGCGTCCCGTTGGATGAGCAGTTCTTC. This codes for CASSVPLDEQFF.

V is TRBV12-2 and J is TRBJ1-6; the DNA was not used to check the table's D call, TRBD1. TRBV12-2 is a pseudogene locus. This CDR3 has 18 residues. The CDR3 DNA is TGTGCAAGTCGCTTAGCTATTCGGACAGGGCAGGTCAGGTCATCCCTCCACTTT. This codes for CASRLAIRTGQVRSSLHF.

The V and J genes are TRBV9 and TRBJ2-3; tentative D call: TRBD2 (6 bases). The CDR3 runs 16 residues. The germline gives CDR1 SGDLS, CDR2 YYNGEE. Trimming left V 4 bases short and J 1 base short, with 16 bases between. Here the CDR3 DNA reads TGTGCCAGCAGCCAGAGCGGAACTAGCCGCACAGATACGCAGTATTTT. Protein sequence: CASSQSGTSRTDTQYF.

This clonotype has just a few counts. The CDR3 is CASSIGIAGYNEQFF. The CDR3 nucleotides read TGTGCCAGTAGTATTGGGATAGCGGGCTACAATGAGCAGTTCTTC. This sequence joins TRBV19 and TRBJ2-1, with 7 bases identical to TRBD2. The ends lost 3 bases at V and 3 bases at J; junction bases unmatched: 5. The CDR3 covers 15 residues. Looked up from germline, CDR1 is LNHDA and CDR2 is SQIVND (reference sequence).

This clonotype was counted ten times or more. The chain recombines TRBV25-1 with TRBJ2-1; the match to TRBD2 covers 9 bases. The germline CDR1 and CDR2 sequences are MGHDK and SYGVNS. The CDR3 contains 17 residues. The V and J ends lost 0 bases and 4 bases, in that order; junction bases with no gene match: 7. Here the CDR3 reads CASSEYSAGGPYNEQFF. The CDR3, as DNA: TGTGCCAGCAGTGAATATTCGGCGGGAGGGCCTTACAATGAGCAGTTCTTC.

CDR3 loop: CSATQGAGETQYF. For the CDR3, the DNA is TGCAGTGCCACACAGGGGGCGGGAGAGACCCAGTACTTC. The gene calls are TRBV20-1 and TRBJ2-5; TRBD1 agrees at 9 bases. CDR1 is DFQATT, CDR2 SNEGSKA, per germline (reference sequence). Unmatched junction bases numbered 6, after V lost 6 bases and J lost 4 bases. The CDR3 spans 13 residues.

This clonotype was counted between two and nine times. This chain links TRBV7-9 with TRBJ2-7; 9 bases fit TRBD2. V shed 4 bases, J shed 5 bases, and the junction held 6 bases outside the gene matches. Germline values: CDR1 SEHNR, CDR2 FQNEAQ (reference sequence). The CDR3 extends over 14 amino acids. In nucleotides, the CDR3 is TGTGCCAGCAGCTCCTCTAGCGGGACCGACGAGCAGTACTTC. Its translation: CASSSSSGTDEQYF.

CDR3 nucleotides: TGTGCCAGCAGTCTTTTCCCGACAGACCACTATGGCTACACCTTC. Translation gives CASSLFPTDHYGYTF. The rearrangement joins TRBV12-3 or TRBV12-4 to TRBJ1-2, with D perhaps matching TRBD1 (5 bases). The CDR3 runs to 15 residues. Trimming removed 5 bases at V and 3 bases at J, with 16 bases between.

The CDR3 DNA follows: TGCAGTGCTCCAGGGGGAGGTGGCTACACCTTC. Translation gives CSAPGGGGYTF. V usage is TRBV20-1 and J usage is TRBJ1-2, with 7 bases that match TRBD1. This CDR3 spans 11 amino acids. Germline CDR1 reads DFQATT; CDR2 reads SNEGSKA (reference sequence). V lost 5 bases to trimming and J lost 7 bases; unmatched junction nucleotides: 4.